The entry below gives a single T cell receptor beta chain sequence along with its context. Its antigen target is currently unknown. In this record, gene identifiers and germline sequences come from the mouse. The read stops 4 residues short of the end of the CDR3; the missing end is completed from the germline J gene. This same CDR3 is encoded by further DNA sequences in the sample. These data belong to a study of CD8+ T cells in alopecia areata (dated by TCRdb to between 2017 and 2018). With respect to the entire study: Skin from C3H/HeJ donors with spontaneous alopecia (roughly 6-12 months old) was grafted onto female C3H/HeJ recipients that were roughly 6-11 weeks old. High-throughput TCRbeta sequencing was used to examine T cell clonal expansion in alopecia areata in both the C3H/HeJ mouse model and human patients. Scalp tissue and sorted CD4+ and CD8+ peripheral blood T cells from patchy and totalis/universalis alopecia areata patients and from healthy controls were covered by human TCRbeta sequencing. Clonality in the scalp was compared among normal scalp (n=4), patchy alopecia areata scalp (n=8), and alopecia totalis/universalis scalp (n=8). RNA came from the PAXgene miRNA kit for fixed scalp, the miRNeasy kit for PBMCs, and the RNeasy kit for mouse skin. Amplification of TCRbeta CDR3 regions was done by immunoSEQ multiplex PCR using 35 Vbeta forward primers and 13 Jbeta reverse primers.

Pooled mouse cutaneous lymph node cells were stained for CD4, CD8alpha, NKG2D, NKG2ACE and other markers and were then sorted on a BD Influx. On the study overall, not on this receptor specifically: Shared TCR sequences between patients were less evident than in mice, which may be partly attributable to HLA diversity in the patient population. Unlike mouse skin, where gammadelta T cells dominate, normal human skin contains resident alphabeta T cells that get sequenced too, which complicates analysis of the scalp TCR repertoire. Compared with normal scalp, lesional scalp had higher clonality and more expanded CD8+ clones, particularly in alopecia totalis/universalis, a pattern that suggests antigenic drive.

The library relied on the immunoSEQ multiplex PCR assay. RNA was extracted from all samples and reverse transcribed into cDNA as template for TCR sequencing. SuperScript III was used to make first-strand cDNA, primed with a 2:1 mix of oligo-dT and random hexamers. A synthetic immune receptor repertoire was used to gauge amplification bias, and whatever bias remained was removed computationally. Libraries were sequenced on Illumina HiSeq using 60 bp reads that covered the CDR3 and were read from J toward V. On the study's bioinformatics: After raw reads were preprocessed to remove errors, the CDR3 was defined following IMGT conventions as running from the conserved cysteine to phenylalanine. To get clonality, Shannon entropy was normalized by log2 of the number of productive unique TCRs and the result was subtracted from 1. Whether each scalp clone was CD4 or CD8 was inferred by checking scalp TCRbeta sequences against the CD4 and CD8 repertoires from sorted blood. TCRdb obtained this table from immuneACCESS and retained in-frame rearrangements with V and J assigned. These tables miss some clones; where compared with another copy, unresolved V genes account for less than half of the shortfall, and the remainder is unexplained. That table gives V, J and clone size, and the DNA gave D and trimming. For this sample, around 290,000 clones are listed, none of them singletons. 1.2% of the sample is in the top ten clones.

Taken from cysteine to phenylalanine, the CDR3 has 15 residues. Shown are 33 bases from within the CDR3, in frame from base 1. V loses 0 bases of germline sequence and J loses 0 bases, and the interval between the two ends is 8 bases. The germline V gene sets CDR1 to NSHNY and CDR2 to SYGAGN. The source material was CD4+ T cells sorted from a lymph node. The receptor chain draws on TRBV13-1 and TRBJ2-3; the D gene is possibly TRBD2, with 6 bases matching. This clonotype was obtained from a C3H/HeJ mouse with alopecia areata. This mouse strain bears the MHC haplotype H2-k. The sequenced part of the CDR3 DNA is TGTGCCAGCAGTGATGCACTGGGTAGTGCAGAA. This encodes CASSDALGSAE. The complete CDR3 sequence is CASSDALGSAETLYF.